This T cell receptor beta chain is drawn from a study of cytomegalovirus exposure and HLA in healthy donors. Study background: Approximately 180 million T cells yielded approximately 100 million unique TCR beta sequences, as an earlier analysis found. Broader study findings: The authors confirmed in vitro that three CMV-associated chains were specific for CMV antigens. HLA alleles showed associations with about 17,000 TCR beta sequences in a later analysis, at a 0.05 false discovery rate. With DRB1 most and HLA-C fewest, TCR association rates differed between HLA loci in a later analysis.

Note on this clone: The target antigen is unknown.

The PCR employed 60 Vbeta primers together with 13 Jbeta primers. Assay used: immunoSEQ multiplex PCR; TCRdb lists only in-frame clones, some missing. The sample includes under 150,000 clones, 80% to 90% seen only once; the top ten take roughly 4%. This CDR3 has 13 residues. V was trimmed by 0 bases and J by 8 bases, leaving 11 bases between them. Germline V gene lookup returns CDR1 SGHRS and CDR2 YFSETQ. The receptor comes from a woman aged 40 to 50 in good health and CMV-seropositive. The rearrangement links TRBV5-1 to TRBJ1-2; D is perhaps TRBD1 (5 bases). Sequencing was performed on PBMCs. In DNA, the CDR3 is TGCGCCAGCAGCTTGGAAGGGACTCGAGGCTACACCTTC. Encoded protein: CASSLEGTRGYTF.